This T cell receptor beta chain comes out of a study of blood T cell repertoires in COVID-19. Across the study: T cells, B-cell-depleted T cells, or PBMCs supplied cDNA or gDNA.

Authors' data handling: Reference gene primer amplification yielded estimated nucleated cell counts. The data were produced by immunoSEQ multiplex PCR, yet TCRdb's version contains in-frame clones alone and is incomplete. V and J calls plus clone size are reproduced from that table; the DNA served to infer D and trimming. Of around 140,000 clones listed, about 87% are singletons. This clonotype was sampled from a man in his forties or fifties with acute or convalescent COVID-19. Sequencing was carried out using peripheral blood.

CDR3 in DNA: TGCAGTGCTAGACCGGGGTCTGAAGCTTTCTTT. It encodes CSARPGSEAFF. V and J are TRBV20-1 and TRBJ1-1; no clear D gene. This CDR3 contains 11 residues. Trimming stripped 2 bases from V and 6 bases from J, with 7 bases between. CDR1 is DFQATT and CDR2 is SNEGSKA in the germline V gene (reference sequence).